The 10 T cell receptor beta chains presented below share a single source sample, sequenced in a study of T cells expressing NK-cell markers. One entry per CDR3 protein, without DNA, is what TCRdb gives after re-calling the 5' RACE reads. The sample has 200,000 to 300,000 distinct CDR3 sequences, and its top ten clones hold about 0.4%. Sequencing input: blood T cells: a sorted CD56 or NKG2C T cell subset, CD4+ or CD8+ T cells, or bulk PBMC T cells (not recorded which). The source is a man aged 18 to 30 in good health.

V usage is TRBV23-1 and J usage is TRBJ2-5; as DNA is missing, the TRBD1 call by TCRdb cannot be tested. TRBV23-1 is an ORF for which the function is uncertain. The CDR3 length is 12 residues. The CDR3 sequence: CASTQGQETQYF.

The V call is TRBV5-5, the J call TRBJ2-5. CDR1 SGHKS and CDR2 YYEKEE come from the germline V gene (reference sequence). This CDR3 is 13 amino acids long. The CDR3 is CASSLPAQETQYF.

The V and J genes are TRBV7-2 and TRBJ2-5; TCRdb proposes TRBD1, but this gene call is untestable without DNA. CDR1 is SGHTA and CDR2 is FQGNSA in the germline V gene. The CDR3 runs 13 residues. The CDR3 loop is CASSFPGPETQYF.

The chain combines TRBV10-3 with TRBJ2-3; absent DNA, TCRdb's TRBD2 call cannot be checked. The CDR3 sequence is 15 residues long. Germline CDR1 is ENHRY and CDR2 is SYGVKD. The CDR3 sequence is CAIKGSSGTKDTQYF.

This sequence joins TRBV28 and TRBJ2-7; TCRdb proposes TRBD2, but this gene call is untestable without DNA. The germline V gene has CDR1 MDHEN and CDR2 SYDVKM. The CDR3 is 13 amino acids. The CDR3: CASRRTNSYEQYF.

The V and J genes are TRBV4-3 and TRBJ1-1; TCRdb picks TRBD1, but there is no DNA to check that call. The germline gives CDR1 LGHNA, CDR2 YSLEER. This CDR3 region has 16 residues. CDR3 in amino acids: CASSSKFGNMNTEAFF.

The chain recombines TRBV11-2 with TRBJ2-5; the D call of TRBD1 rests on TCRdb alone, since no DNA is present to check it. The CDR3 covers 16 residues. Germline V gene data show CDR1 as SGHAT and CDR2 as FQNNGV. This CDR3 reads CASSLEGQGDKETQYF.

The rearrangement links TRBV6-5 to TRBJ2-5; TCRdb's D call, TRBD1, is unchecked because there is no DNA. CDR1 is MNHEY and CDR2 is SVGAGI in the germline V gene. CDR3 length: 15 amino acids. The CDR3 sequence: CASSYPGVLQETQYF.

This sequence joins TRBV20-1 and TRBJ1-6. The CDR3 contains 13 residues. Germline CDR1 DFQATT, CDR2 SNEGSKA (reference sequence). This CDR3 is CSASFVGNSPLHF.

The V and J genes are TRBV3-1 and TRBJ2-6; TCRdb's D gene call, TRBD1, goes unchecked for lack of DNA. The germline V gene has CDR1 LGHDT and CDR2 YNNKEL (reference sequence). This CDR3 has 15 residues. The CDR3 sequence is CASSQERQRANVLTF.